This TCR beta chain appears in the sequencing data of a study of cytotoxic CD8 clonotypes in ibrutinib-treated CLL. Study context: Mean values per sample were 250,000 to 300,000 productive templates and over 90,000 productive rearrangements. Study findings and constraints: Against age-matched healthy donors, baseline clonality ran higher and tracked circulating CD8+ T-cell counts.

This clone was seen just once. Its antigen is still unknown. Sequenced by immunoSEQ multiplex PCR; TCRdb stores in-frame clones only, minus some. The sample gives 14,000 to 15,000 clones, 55% to 80% of which show up once; about 12% is in the top ten. The input for sequencing was PBMCs, taken before ibrutinib treatment. The sequence derives from a human donor with chronic lymphocytic leukemia.

In nucleotides, the CDR3 is TGTGCCAGCTCACCGGGACAGGCGTCACTACTAAACAATGAGCAGTTCTTC. Its translation: CASSPGQASLLNNEQFF. The J gene is TRBJ2-1, the V gene TRBV18, with 8 nucleotides matching TRBD1. Germline CDR1 is KGHSH and CDR2 is LQKENI. The J segment lost 5 bases and the V segment lost 3 bases, leaving 12 bases of the junction unmatched. The CDR3 consists of 17 residues.